These 5 T cell receptor beta chains originate from one sample sequenced in a study of cytomegalovirus exposure and HLA in healthy donors. Use of 60 Vbeta and 13 Jbeta primers characterized the PCR. Sequencing used immunoSEQ multiplex PCR; TCRdb keeps in-frame clones, though not all of them. The table lists approximately 200,000 clones, 75% to 85% of them singletons. The sequenced sample consisted of PBMCs. The receptors shown here come from a woman aged 45-60 years in good health and CMV-seropositive.

This chain uses TRBV6-4 with TRBJ1-1; no clear D. Trimming removed 2 bases from V and 3 bases from J, with 7 bases in between. The CDR3 runs 13 residues. In germline, CDR1 is MRHNA, CDR2 SNTAGT. CDR3 in amino acids: CASSDGGDTEAFF. For the CDR3, the DNA is TGTGCCAGCAGTGACGGCGGGGACACTGAAGCTTTCTTT.

There are a few counts of this clone. The chain is built from TRBV28 and TRBJ2-7; the match to TRBD2 covers 10 bases. After removal of 3 bases from V and 2 bases from J, the junction contained 7 bases not matched to a gene. Germline CDR1 reads MDHEN; CDR2 reads SYDVKM. The CDR3 covers 16 residues. The CDR3 DNA is TGTGCCAGCAGTTTCCTTAGCGGGGGGCCAACCTACGAGCAGTACTTC. It yields the protein CASSFLSGGPTYEQYF.

The sample holds a few counts of this clone. The chain links TRBV7-9 to TRBJ1-1; D gene uncertain. Germline V gives CDR1 SEHNR, CDR2 FQNEAQ (reference sequence). The CDR3 is 12 residues long. Trimming shortened V by 7 bases and J by 0 bases, and 6 bases separated the two germline ends. For the CDR3, the DNA is TGTGCCAGCACCGCAGTGAACACTGAAGCTTTCTTT. It is translated as CASTAVNTEAFF.

This chain connects TRBV18 to TRBJ2-3; 13 nucleotides line up with TRBD2. CDR1 and CDR2 from the germline V gene are KGHSH and LQKENI. The V segment lost 0 bases and the J segment 5 bases; nucleotides outside the gene matches: 5. CDR3 length: 17 amino acids. DNA for the CDR3: TGTGCCAGCTCACCACCTACTAGCGGGGGGGCCGGAGATACGCAGTATTTT. It codes for CASSPPTSGGAGDTQYF.

The chain is built from TRBV6-5 and TRBJ1-4; D is unclear. The CDR3 has 14 residues. V was cut by 6 bases and J by 0 bases, with 8 bases left in between. CDR1 MNHEY and CDR2 SVGAGI come from the germline V gene. Written as DNA, the CDR3 is TGTGCCAGCAGAAACGGGGCAACTAATGAAAAACTGTTTTTT. The encoded protein is CASRNGATNEKLFF.